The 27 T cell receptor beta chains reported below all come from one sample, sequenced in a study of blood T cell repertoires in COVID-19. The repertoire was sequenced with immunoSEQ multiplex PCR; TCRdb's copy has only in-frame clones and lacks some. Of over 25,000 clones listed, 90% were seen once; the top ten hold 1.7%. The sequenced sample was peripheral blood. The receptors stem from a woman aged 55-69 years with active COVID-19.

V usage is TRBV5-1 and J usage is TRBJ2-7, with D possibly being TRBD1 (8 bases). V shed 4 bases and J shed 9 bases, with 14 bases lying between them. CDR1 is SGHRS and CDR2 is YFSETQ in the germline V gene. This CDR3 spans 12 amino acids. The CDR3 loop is CASSQDREGQYF. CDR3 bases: TGCGCCAGCAGCCAGGACAGGGAGGGGCAGTACTTC.

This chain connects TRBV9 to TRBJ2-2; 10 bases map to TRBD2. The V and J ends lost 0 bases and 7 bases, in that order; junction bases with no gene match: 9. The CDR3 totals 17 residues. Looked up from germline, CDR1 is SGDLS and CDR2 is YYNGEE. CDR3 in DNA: TGTGCCAGCAGCGTAGGTCTGGGGACTAGCGTTCTCGGGGAGCTGTTTTTT. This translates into CASSVGLGTSVLGELFF.

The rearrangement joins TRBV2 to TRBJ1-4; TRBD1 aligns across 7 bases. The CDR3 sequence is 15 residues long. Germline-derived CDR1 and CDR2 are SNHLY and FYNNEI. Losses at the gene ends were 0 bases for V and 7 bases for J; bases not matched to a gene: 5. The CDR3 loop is CASSEARGRGEKLFF. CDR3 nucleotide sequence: TGTGCCAGCAGTGAAGCAAGGGGGCGGGGTGAAAAACTGTTTTTT. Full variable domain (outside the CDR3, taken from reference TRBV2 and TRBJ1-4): EPEVTQTPSHQVTQMGQEVILRCVPISNHLYFYWYRQILGQKVEFLVSFYNNEISEKSEIFDDQFSVERPDGSNFTLKIRSTKLEDSAMYFCASSEARGRGEKLFFGSGTQLSVL.

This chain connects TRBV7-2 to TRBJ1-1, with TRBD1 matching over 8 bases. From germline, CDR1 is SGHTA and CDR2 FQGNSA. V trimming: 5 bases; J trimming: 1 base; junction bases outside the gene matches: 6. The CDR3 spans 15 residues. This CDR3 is CASSASGTGNTEAFF. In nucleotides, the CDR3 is TGTGCCAGCAGCGCCTCCGGGACAGGGAACACTGAAGCTTTCTTT.

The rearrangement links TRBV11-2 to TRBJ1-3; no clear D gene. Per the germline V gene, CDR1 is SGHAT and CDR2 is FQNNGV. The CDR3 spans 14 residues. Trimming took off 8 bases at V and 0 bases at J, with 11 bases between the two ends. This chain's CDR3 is CASSYRHSGNTIYF. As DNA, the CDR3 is TGTGCCAGCTCCTATCGTCACTCTGGAAACACCATATATTTT.

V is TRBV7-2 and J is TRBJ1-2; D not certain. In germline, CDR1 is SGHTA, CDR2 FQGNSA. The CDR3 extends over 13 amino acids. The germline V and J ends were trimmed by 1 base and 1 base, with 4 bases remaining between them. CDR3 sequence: CASSLDNNYGYTF. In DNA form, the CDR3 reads TGTGCCAGCAGCTTAGACAATAACTATGGCTACACCTTC.

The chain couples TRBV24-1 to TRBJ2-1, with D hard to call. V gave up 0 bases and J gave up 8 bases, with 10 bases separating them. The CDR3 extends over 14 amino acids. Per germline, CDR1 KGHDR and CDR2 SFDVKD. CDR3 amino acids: CATSDLENSDEQFF. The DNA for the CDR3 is TGTGCCACCAGTGATTTGGAGAACTCCGATGAGCAGTTCTTC.

In DNA, the CDR3 is TGTGCCTGCGGACTAGCGGCCTCCTACGAGCAGTACTTC. Its protein is CACGLAASYEQYF. V usage is TRBV28 and J usage is TRBJ2-7; 10 nucleotides line up with TRBD2. With V trimmed by 11 bases and J by 0 bases, 4 bases remained unmatched. CDR1 and CDR2 from the germline V gene are MDHEN and SYDVKM. The CDR3 has 13 residues.

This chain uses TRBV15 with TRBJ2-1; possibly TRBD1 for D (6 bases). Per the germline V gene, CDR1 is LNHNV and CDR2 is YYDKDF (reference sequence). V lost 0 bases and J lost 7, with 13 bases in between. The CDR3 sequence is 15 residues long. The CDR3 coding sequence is TGTGCCACCAGCAGAGATCCCCGGGGACAAAATGAGCAGTTCTTC. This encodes CATSRDPRGQNEQFF.

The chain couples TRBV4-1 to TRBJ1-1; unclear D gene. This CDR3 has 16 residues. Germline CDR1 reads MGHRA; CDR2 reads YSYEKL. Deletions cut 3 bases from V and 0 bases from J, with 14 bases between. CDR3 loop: CASSHNTAQMNTEAFF. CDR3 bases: TGCGCCAGCAGCCATAATACAGCACAGATGAACACTGAAGCTTTCTTT.

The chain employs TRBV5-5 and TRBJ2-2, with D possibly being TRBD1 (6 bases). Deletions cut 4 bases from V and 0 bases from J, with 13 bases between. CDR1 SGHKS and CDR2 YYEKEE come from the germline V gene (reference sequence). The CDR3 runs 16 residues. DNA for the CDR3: TGTGCCAGCAGCCTTACAGGGAGCTCGAACACCGGGGAGCTGTTTTTT. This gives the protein CASSLTGSSNTGELFF.

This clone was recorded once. CDR3 DNA sequence: TGTGCCAGCAGCCCGCTAGCAATGGTGGGAAACACTGAAGCTTTCTTT. This sequence encodes CASSPLAMVGNTEAFF. The V gene is TRBV7-9, the J gene TRBJ1-1; D not resolved. Trimming left V 5 bases short and J 2 bases short, with 18 bases between. The CDR3 sequence is 16 residues long. Germline-derived CDR1 and CDR2 are SEHNR and FQNEAQ (reference sequence).

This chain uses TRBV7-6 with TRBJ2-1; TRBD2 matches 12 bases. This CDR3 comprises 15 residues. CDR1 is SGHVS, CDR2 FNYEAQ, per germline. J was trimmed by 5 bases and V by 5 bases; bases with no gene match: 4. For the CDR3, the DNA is TGTGCCAGCAGCCTTGCTAGCGGGAGGGACAATGAGCAGTTCTTC. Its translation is CASSLASGRDNEQFF.

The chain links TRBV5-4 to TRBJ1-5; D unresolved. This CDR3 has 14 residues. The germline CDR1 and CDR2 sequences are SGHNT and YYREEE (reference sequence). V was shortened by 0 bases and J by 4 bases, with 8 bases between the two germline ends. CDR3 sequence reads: CASSLAPGNQPQHF. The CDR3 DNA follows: TGTGCCAGCAGCTTGGCCCCGGGGAATCAGCCCCAGCATTTT.

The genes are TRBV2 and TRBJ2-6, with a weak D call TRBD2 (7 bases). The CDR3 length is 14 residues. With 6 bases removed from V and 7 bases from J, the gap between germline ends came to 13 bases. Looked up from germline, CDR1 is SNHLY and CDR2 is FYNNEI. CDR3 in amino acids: CASRGGLEANVLTF. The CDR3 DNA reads TGTGCCAGCAGGGGGGGGCTAGAAGCCAACGTCCTGACTTTC.

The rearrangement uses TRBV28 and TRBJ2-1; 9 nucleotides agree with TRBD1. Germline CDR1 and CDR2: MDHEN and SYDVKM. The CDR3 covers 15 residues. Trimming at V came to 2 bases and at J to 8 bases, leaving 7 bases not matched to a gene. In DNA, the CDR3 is TGTGCCAGCAGTTTACCCCGGACAGGGGCCTATGAGCAGTTCTTC. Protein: CASSLPRTGAYEQFF.

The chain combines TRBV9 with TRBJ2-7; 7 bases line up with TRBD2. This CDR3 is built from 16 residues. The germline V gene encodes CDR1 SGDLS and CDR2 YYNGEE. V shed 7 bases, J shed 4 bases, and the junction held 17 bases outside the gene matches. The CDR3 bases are TGTGCCAGCTCCCACCCTCGTGGGGAGGGCGTATACGAGCAGTACTTC. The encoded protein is CASSHPRGEGVYEQYF.

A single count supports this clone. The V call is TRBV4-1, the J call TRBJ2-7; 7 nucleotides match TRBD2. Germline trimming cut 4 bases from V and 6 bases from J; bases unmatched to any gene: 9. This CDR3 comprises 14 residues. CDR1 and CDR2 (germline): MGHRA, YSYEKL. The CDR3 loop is CASSRRLRETEQYF. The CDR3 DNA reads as TGCGCCAGCAGCCGCCGCTTGCGGGAGACCGAGCAGTACTTC.

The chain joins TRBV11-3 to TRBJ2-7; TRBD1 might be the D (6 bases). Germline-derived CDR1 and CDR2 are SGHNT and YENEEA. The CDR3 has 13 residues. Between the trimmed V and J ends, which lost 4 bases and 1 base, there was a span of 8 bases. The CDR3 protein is CASSYRDSYEQYF. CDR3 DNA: TGTGCCAGCAGCTACAGGGATTCCTACGAGCAGTACTTC.

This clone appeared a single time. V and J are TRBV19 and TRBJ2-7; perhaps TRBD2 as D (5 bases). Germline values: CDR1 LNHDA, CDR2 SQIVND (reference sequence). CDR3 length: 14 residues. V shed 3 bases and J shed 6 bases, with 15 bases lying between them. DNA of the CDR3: TGTGCCAGTAGTATTAGGGAGAACGATATCGAGCAGTACTTC. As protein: CASSIRENDIEQYF.

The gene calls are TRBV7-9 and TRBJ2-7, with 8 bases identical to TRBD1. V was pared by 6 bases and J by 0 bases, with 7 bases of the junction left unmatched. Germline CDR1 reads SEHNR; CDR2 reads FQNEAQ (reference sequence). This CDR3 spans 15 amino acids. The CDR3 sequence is CASRPDRAPSYEQYF. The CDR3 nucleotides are TGTGCCAGCAGGCCGGACAGGGCCCCCTCCTACGAGCAGTACTTC.

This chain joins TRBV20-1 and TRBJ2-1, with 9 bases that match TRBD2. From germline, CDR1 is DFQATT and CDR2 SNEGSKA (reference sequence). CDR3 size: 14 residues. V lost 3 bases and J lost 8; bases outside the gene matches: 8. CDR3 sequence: CSASRSGRLYEQFF. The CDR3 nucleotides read TGCAGTGCTAGTAGAAGCGGGAGGTTGTATGAGCAGTTCTTC.

The CDR3 coding sequence is TGTGCCAGTGCGGCGGCAGCCTCCTACGAGCAGTACTTC. It yields the protein CASAAAASYEQYF. This chain connects TRBV19 to TRBJ2-7, with D uncertain. Germline lookup yields CDR1 LNHDA and CDR2 SQIVND (reference sequence). This CDR3 region has 13 residues. V dropped 8 bases and J dropped 0 bases, with 11 bases sitting between them.

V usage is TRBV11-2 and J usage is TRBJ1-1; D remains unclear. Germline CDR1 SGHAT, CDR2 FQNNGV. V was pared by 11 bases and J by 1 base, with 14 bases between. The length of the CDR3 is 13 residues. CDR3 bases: TGTGCCGCAGTCGGCGGGGAGAACACTGAAGCTTTCTTT. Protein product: CAAVGGENTEAFF.

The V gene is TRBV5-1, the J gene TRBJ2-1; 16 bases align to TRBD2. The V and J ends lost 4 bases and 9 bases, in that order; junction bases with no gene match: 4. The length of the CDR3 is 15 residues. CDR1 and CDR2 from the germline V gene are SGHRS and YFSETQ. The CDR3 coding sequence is TGCGCCAGCAGCCCCGGGACTAGCGGGAGGGGTGAGCAGTTCTTC. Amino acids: CASSPGTSGRGEQFF.

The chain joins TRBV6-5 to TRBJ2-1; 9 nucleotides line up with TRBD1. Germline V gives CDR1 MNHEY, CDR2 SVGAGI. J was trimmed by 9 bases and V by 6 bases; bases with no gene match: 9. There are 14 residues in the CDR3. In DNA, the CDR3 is TGTGCCAGCAGCCGGGGGACAGGGAATGGTGAGCAGTTCTTC. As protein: CASSRGTGNGEQFF.

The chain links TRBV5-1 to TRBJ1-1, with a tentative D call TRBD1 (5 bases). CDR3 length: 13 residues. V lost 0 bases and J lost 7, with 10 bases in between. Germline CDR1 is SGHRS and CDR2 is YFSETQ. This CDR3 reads CASSLVRGFEAFF. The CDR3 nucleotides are TGCGCCAGCAGCTTGGTTAGGGGCTTTGAAGCTTTCTTT. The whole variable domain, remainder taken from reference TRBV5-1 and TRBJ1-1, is KAGVTQTPRYLIKTRGQQVTLSCSPISGHRSVSWYQQTPGQGLQFLFEYFSETQRNKGNFPGRFSGRQFSNSRSEMNVSTLELGDSALYLCASSLVRGFEAFFGQGTRLTVV.